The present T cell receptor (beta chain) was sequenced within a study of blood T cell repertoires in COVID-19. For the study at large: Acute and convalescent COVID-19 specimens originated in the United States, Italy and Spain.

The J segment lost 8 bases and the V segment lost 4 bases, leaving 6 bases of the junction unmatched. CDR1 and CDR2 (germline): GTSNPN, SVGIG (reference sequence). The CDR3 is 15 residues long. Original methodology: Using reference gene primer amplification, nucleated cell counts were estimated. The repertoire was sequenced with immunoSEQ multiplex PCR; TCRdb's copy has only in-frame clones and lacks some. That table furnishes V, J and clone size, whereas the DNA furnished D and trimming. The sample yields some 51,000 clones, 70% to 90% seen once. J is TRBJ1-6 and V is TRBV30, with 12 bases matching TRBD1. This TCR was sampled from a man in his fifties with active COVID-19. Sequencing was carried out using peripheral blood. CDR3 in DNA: TGTGCCTGGACTGGGGACAGGGGGCGATATTCACCCCTCCACTTT. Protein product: CAWTGDRGRYSPLHF. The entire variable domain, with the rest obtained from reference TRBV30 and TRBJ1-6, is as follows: SQTIHQWPATLVQPVGSPLSLECTVEGTSNPNLYWYRQAAGRGLQLLFYSVGIGQISSEVPQNLSASRPQDRQFILSSKKLLLSDSGFYLCAWTGDRGRYSPLHFGNGTRLTVT.